This T cell receptor (beta chain) was recorded in a study of T cell responses to AZD1222 COVID-19 vaccine. The CDR3 loop spans 13 amino acids. Sequencing was performed with immunoSEQ multiplex PCR; in TCRdb, only in-frame clones are kept and a portion is missing. The profile shows 70,000 to 95,000 clones, around 93% of them singletons. The rearrangement links TRBV21-1 to TRBJ2-1; the listed D gene, TRBD1, was not tested against the DNA. TRBV21-1 is an annotated pseudogene. Sample: peripheral blood, taken 28 days after the second AZD1222 dose. The clonotype originates from an adult who received the AZD1222 COVID-19 vaccine. The CDR3 nucleotides are TGTGCCAGCAGCCCGGGACACCACAATGAGCAGTTCTTC. The encoded protein is CASSPGHHNEQFF.